This T cell receptor beta chain emerged from a study of PD-L1 blockade in urothelial cancer. Study-level information: Male patients with bladder-origin urothelial cancer numbered about 90% of the roughly 29. Previous chemotherapy exposure amounted to 0 to 3 regimens for patients. Findings and caveats of the study: Patients who had durable benefit saw their tumor-associated blood clones expand more at 3 weeks.

The assay was immunoSEQ multiplex PCR, and TCRdb's table has in-frame clones only and misses some. The sample lists tens of thousands of clones, roughly 84% seen once, with about 8.6% in the top ten. This clone was observed a few times. Its antigen is not known. Germline V CDR1 and CDR2: LGHNA, YSLEER. The V gene end was trimmed by 8 bases and the J gene end by 10 bases; junction bases not matched to a gene: 19. CDR3 length: 15 amino acids. The time point is: pretreatment peripheral blood. Metastatic or locally advanced urothelial carcinoma was present in the patients. The sequencing used PBMCs, collected around atezolizumab (anti-PD-L1) treatment. The receptor comes from a woman aged 65 to 85 with urothelial cancer. The rearrangement links TRBV4-3 to TRBJ1-1, with 7 bases identical to TRBD1. CDR3 residues: CASSDEARGRIGAFF. In DNA, the CDR3 is TGCGCCAGCTCGGACGAGGCTAGGGGGCGGATAGGAGCTTTCTTT.